This T cell receptor (beta chain) was captured by sequencing in a study of CD8 T cell repertoires and HIV-1 epitope variants. A remark on this clone: Antigen unknown.

The data were produced by immunoSEQ multiplex PCR, yet TCRdb's version contains in-frame clones alone and is incomplete. The sample lists roughly 5,000 clones; 50% to 75% were seen once. The sequenced sample was cultured CD8+ T cells derived from PBMCs. The clonotype comes from a male donor with HIV.

CDR3 loop: CASSEGGDKAEKLFF. CDR3 nucleotides: TGTGCCAGCAGCGAGGGGGGTGACAAAGCAGAAAAACTGTTTTTT. The J gene is TRBJ1-4, the V gene TRBV9, with D perhaps matching TRBD1 (6 bases). CDR1 and CDR2 from the germline V gene are SGDLS and YYNGEE. The V end lost 3 bases, the J end lost 8 bases, and 17 bases lay between the germline ends. The CDR3 runs to 15 residues.